The 29 T cell receptor beta chains below come from one sample, sequenced in a study of blood T cell repertoires in COVID-19. Repertoires were generated with immunoSEQ multiplex PCR, while TCRdb's copy carries only in-frame clones and drops some. The sample includes roughly 50,000 clones, roughly 81% of them seen just once. The specimen was peripheral blood. The source is a woman in her fifties or sixties with acute or convalescent COVID-19.

The chain couples TRBV27 to TRBJ1-2; 9 bases align to TRBD1. CDR3 length: 14 residues. Germline loops: CDR1 MNHEY, CDR2 SMNVEV (reference sequence). With 6 bases clipped from V and 2 bases from J, the junction kept 4 bases outside the gene matches. Written as DNA, the CDR3 is TGTGCCAGCAGGCGGACAGGGGAGAACTATGGCTACACCTTC. It specifies CASRRTGENYGYTF.

The genes are TRBV7-2 and TRBJ2-7; 9 nucleotides align to TRBD2. V lost 1 base and J lost 0; bases outside the gene matches: 4. This CDR3 has 16 residues. CDR1 and CDR2 (germline): SGHTA, FQGNSA. The CDR3 DNA follows: TGTGCCAGCAGCTTAGGTGCTAGCGGGATCTCCTACGAGCAGTACTTC. It yields the protein CASSLGASGISYEQYF.

The chain joins TRBV5-1 to TRBJ2-5, with 10 bases aligning to TRBD2. Trimming cost V 0 bases and J 4 bases; bases outside gene matches: 6. The germline V gene encodes CDR1 SGHRS and CDR2 YFSETQ. The CDR3 runs 16 residues. The CDR3 DNA reads TGCGCCAGCAGCTTGGCCCCTAGCGGGGGCTTAGAGACCCAGTACTTC. It is translated as CASSLAPSGGLETQYF.

J is TRBJ1-1 and V is TRBV3-1 (or the pseudogene TRBV3-2); a weak D match, TRBD1 (6 bases). The CDR3 contains 14 residues. Trimming left V 1 base short and J 1 base short, with 7 bases between. CDR1 LGHDT and CDR2 YNNKEL come from the germline V gene (reference sequence). This CDR3 reads CASSQVGGNTEAFF. DNA for the CDR3: TGTGCCAGCAGCCAAGTAGGGGGGAACACTGAAGCTTTCTTT.

This chain joins TRBV6-5 and TRBJ1-5; D is perhaps TRBD1 (5 bases). This CDR3 region has 14 residues. The V gene lost 6 bases and the J gene lost 0 bases, with 9 bases spanning the gap. Germline assignment: CDR1 MNHEY and CDR2 SVGAGI. Written as DNA, the CDR3 is TGTGCCAGCAGGCGCAGGGTTAGCAATCAGCCCCAGCATTTT. Encoded protein: CASRRRVSNQPQHF.

The chain uses TRBV28 and TRBJ1-2; D is unresolved. Deletions cut 8 bases from V and 2 bases from J, with 12 bases between. CDR1 MDHEN and CDR2 SYDVKM come from the germline V gene. The CDR3 loop spans 13 amino acids. This CDR3 reads CASWSGRNYGYTF. CDR3 in DNA: TGTGCCAGCTGGAGCGGCCGGAACTATGGCTACACCTTC.

The genes are TRBV10-3 and TRBJ1-1; tentatively, D is TRBD1 (6 bases). Germline CDR1 reads ENHRY; CDR2 reads SYGVKD. V was pared by 10 bases and J by 1 base, with 10 bases between. The CDR3 sequence is 12 residues long. The CDR3 DNA reads as TGTGCCACCGCGGACAGGAACACTGAAGCTTTCTTT. Its translation is CATADRNTEAFF.

This clone was observed a few times. The chain has TRBV14 and TRBJ1-6; 9 bases match TRBD1. Germline V gene lookup returns CDR1 SGHDN and CDR2 FVKESK. With V trimmed by 4 bases and J by 10 bases, 8 bases remained unmatched. This CDR3 is built from 15 residues. The CDR3 sequence is CASSPPGQGVSPLHF. The CDR3 nucleotides are TGTGCCAGCAGCCCTCCGGGACAGGGTGTGTCACCCCTCCACTTT.

The V call is TRBV7-9, the J call TRBJ2-7; 12 positions agree with TRBD1. Germline V gives CDR1 SEHNR, CDR2 FQNEAQ (reference sequence). The trim removed 6 bases at V and 4 bases at J, leaving 4 bases unmatched. There are 14 residues in the CDR3. CDR3 bases: TGTGCCAGCAGTTGGGGACAGGGGGCTTACGAGCAGTACTTC. Translation gives CASSWGQGAYEQYF.

The chain couples TRBV6-5 to TRBJ1-1; D ambiguous. From germline, CDR1 is MNHEY and CDR2 SVGAGI. This CDR3 has 13 residues. V dropped 7 bases and J dropped 0 bases, with 9 bases sitting between them. CDR3: CASINIMNTEAFF. The CDR3 DNA reads TGTGCCAGCATAAACATCATGAACACTGAAGCTTTCTTT.

The rearrangement uses TRBV7-2 and TRBJ2-7; 7 bases are shared with TRBD2. Germline CDR1 reads SGHTA; CDR2 reads FQGNSA. V dropped 4 bases and J dropped 4; count of bases not matched to a gene: 4. The CDR3 is 13 amino acids. CDR3 DNA sequence: TGTGCCAGCAGCTCCCCGGGGGGATACGAGCAGTACTTC. Translating it yields CASSSPGGYEQYF.

V usage is TRBV19 and J usage is TRBJ2-5, with D tentatively TRBD1 (6 bases). V gave up 5 bases and J gave up 2 bases, with 9 bases separating them. The CDR3 totals 13 residues. The germline V gene encodes CDR1 LNHDA and CDR2 SQIVND (reference sequence). CDR3 nucleotide sequence: TGTGCCAGTAGTGACAGGTCTCAAGAGACCCAGTACTTC. It yields the protein CASSDRSQETQYF.

The V gene is TRBV6-4, the J gene TRBJ2-3; 9 bases match TRBD2. The germline CDR1 and CDR2 sequences are MRHNA and SNTAGT. The CDR3 consists of 17 residues. V gave up 7 bases and J gave up 9 bases; unmatched junction bases: 20. The CDR3 nucleotides are TGTGCCAGCAAACTTGGAGCTAGCGGGACGCCCGGGGAGACGCAGTATTTT. This gives the protein CASKLGASGTPGETQYF.

The chain carries TRBV11-2 and TRBJ1-4, with D perhaps TRBD1 (5 bases). The CDR3 extends over 16 amino acids. V was cut by 1 base and J by 0 bases, with 9 bases left in between. Per the germline V gene, CDR1 is SGHAT and CDR2 is FQNNGV. This chain's CDR3 is CASSLGTTATNEKLFF. CDR3 in DNA: TGTGCCAGCAGCTTAGGAACGACAGCAACTAATGAAAAACTGTTTTTT. Using reference TRBV11-2 and TRBJ1-4 for the parts outside the CDR3, the full variable domain is EAGVAQSPRYKIIEKRQSVAFWCNPISGHATLYWYQQILGQGPKLLIQFQNNGVVDDSQLPKDRFSAERLKGVDSTLKIQPAKLEDSAVYLCASSLGTTATNEKLFFGSGTQLSVL.

The genes are TRBV27 and TRBJ2-1, with D unresolved. This CDR3 comprises 13 residues. The V gene lost 2 bases and the J gene lost 9 bases, with 11 bases spanning the gap. Germline CDR1 MNHEY, CDR2 SMNVEV (reference sequence). CDR3 residues: CASSLIRGGEQFF. The CDR3 nucleotides read TGTGCCAGCAGTTTAATTAGAGGTGGTGAGCAGTTCTTC.

The sample holds one count of this clone. A junction end diverges from the germline sequence, so it may reflect a read error. The chain joins TRBV7-7 to TRBJ2-5; maybe TRBD1 (6 bases). Germline CDR1 and CDR2: SSHAT and FNYEAQ (reference sequence). The CDR3 consists of 13 residues. CDR3: CASSQGQRETQYF. CDR3 nucleotide sequence: TGTGCTAGCAGCCAAGGACAGAGGGAGACCCAGTACTTC.

This sequence joins TRBV6-1 and TRBJ2-7; 10 positions match TRBD2. CDR1 and CDR2 (germline): MNHNS, SASEGT. The V and J ends lost 0 bases and 3 bases, in that order; junction bases with no gene match: 11. This CDR3 is built from 18 residues. Here the CDR3 DNA reads TGTGCCAGCAGTGAAGCGCTGGCTAGCGGGAGTTTTAGCTACGAGCAGTACTTC. Its protein is CASSEALASGSFSYEQYF.

The chain combines TRBV7-2 with TRBJ2-7; D may be TRBD1 (6 bases). There are 17 residues in the CDR3. Germline V gene data show CDR1 as SGHTA and CDR2 as FQGNSA. Trimming took off 1 base at V and 2 bases at J, with 18 bases between the two ends. The chain's CDR3 is CASSLGGWGPQAYEQYF. Written as DNA, the CDR3 is TGTGCCAGCAGCTTAGGGGGGTGGGGGCCCCAGGCCTACGAGCAGTACTTC. The full variable domain, completed using reference TRBV7-2 and TRBJ2-7, is GAGVSQSPSNKVTEKGKDVELRCDPISGHTALYWYRQSLGQGLEFLIYFQGNSAPDKSGLPSDRFSAERTGGSVSTLTIQRTQQEDSAVYLCASSLGGWGPQAYEQYFGPGTRLTVT.

V usage is TRBV30 and J usage is TRBJ1-6, with D maybe TRBD1 (5 bases). The length of the CDR3 is 13 residues. In germline, CDR1 is GTSNPN, CDR2 SVGIG (reference sequence). V lost 3 bases and J lost 9, with 12 bases in between. The CDR3 nucleotides read TGTGCCTGGAGGGCCGGGGGGGTTTCACCCCTCCACTTT. Encoded protein: CAWRAGGVSPLHF.

CDR3 in amino acids: CASSFNRVNQPQHF. The CDR3 bases are TGTGCCAGCAGTTTCAACAGGGTAAATCAGCCCCAGCATTTT. The V call is TRBV6-5, the J call TRBJ1-5; D may be TRBD1 (6 bases). Germline V gene data show CDR1 as MNHEY and CDR2 as SVGAGI. Trimming removed 4 bases at V and 4 bases at J, with 11 bases between. The CDR3 covers 14 residues.

The chain recombines TRBV7-2 with TRBJ2-3; 8 nucleotides match TRBD2. J was trimmed by 0 bases and V by 2 bases; bases with no gene match: 4. The CDR3 has 16 amino acids. CDR1 is SGHTA, CDR2 FQGNSA, per germline. This chain's CDR3 is CASSLSSGVSTDTQYF. The CDR3 DNA reads as TGTGCCAGCAGCTTAAGTAGCGGGGTTAGCACAGATACGCAGTATTTT. Together with reference TRBV7-2 and TRBJ2-3, the CDR3 gives the full variable domain: GAGVSQSPSNKVTEKGKDVELRCDPISGHTALYWYRQSLGQGLEFLIYFQGNSAPDKSGLPSDRFSAERTGGSVSTLTIQRTQQEDSAVYLCASSLSSGVSTDTQYFGPGTRLTVL.

This chain uses TRBV11-2 with TRBJ1-6, with a weak D call TRBD1 (6 bases). The V gene lost 2 bases and the J gene lost 5 bases, with 10 bases spanning the gap. Germline CDR1 reads SGHAT; CDR2 reads FQNNGV. This CDR3 is 15 amino acids long. The CDR3 DNA reads as TGTGCCAGCAGCTTATCACAGGGCGATAATTCACCCCTCCACTTT. Its translation is CASSLSQGDNSPLHF. Filled out from reference TRBV11-2 and TRBJ1-6, the complete variable domain reads EAGVAQSPRYKIIEKRQSVAFWCNPISGHATLYWYQQILGQGPKLLIQFQNNGVVDDSQLPKDRFSAERLKGVDSTLKIQPAKLEDSAVYLCASSLSQGDNSPLHFGNGTRLTVT.

The V call is TRBV2, the J call TRBJ1-3; TRBD1 agrees at 9 bases. V dropped 6 bases and J dropped 0; count of bases not matched to a gene: 9. Looked up from germline, CDR1 is SNHLY and CDR2 is FYNNEI. This CDR3 is 17 amino acids long. CDR3 sequence reads: CASSRDRVPSSGNTIYF. Here the CDR3 DNA reads TGTGCCAGCAGCCGGGACAGGGTACCCAGCTCTGGAAACACCATATATTTT.

The V call is TRBV19, the J call TRBJ1-2; D is unresolved. This CDR3 has 13 residues. From germline, CDR1 is LNHDA and CDR2 SQIVND (reference sequence). Trimming removed 3 bases at V and 8 bases at J, with 13 bases between. DNA of the CDR3: TGTGCCAGTAGTATCGGTGGGCGACGGGGCTACACCTTC. The encoded protein is CASSIGGRRGYTF. Looking up the rest from reference TRBV19 and TRBJ1-2 gives the full variable domain: DGGITQSPKYLFRKEGQNVTLSCEQNLNHDAMYWYRQDPGQGLRLIYYSQIVNDFQKGDIAEGYSVSREKKESFPLTVTSAQKNPTAFYLCASSIGGRRGYTFGSGTRLTVV.

The chain couples TRBV5-1 to TRBJ1-3; D is uncertain. Germline lookup yields CDR1 SGHRS and CDR2 YFSETQ. V lost 4 bases to trimming and J lost 1 base, with 12 bases between them. CDR3 length: 15 residues. The CDR3 here is CASSSSPLSGNTIYF. CDR3 DNA sequence: TGCGCCAGCAGCAGCTCTCCTCTATCTGGAAACACCATATATTTT.

V usage is TRBV4-1 and J usage is TRBJ1-1; unclear D gene. Trimming took 4 bases from V and 11 from J, leaving 17 bases between them. This CDR3 comprises 13 residues. Looked up from germline, CDR1 is MGHRA and CDR2 is YSYEKL. CDR3 DNA: TGCGCCAGCAGCCGCGGCGTCGGGGAGAAGGCTTTCTTT. The encoded protein is CASSRGVGEKAFF.

The rearrangement links TRBV28 to TRBJ2-1; weak D call: TRBD2 (5 bases). The V gene's germline CDR1 is MDHEN and CDR2 SYDVKM. There are 18 residues in the CDR3. Trimming stripped 7 bases from V and 1 base from J, with 23 bases between. CDR3 sequence (DNA): TGTGCCAGCACCACAGATATTCGGGGAAGCCCTTCCTACAATGAGCAGTTCTTC. Translating gives CASTTDIRGSPSYNEQFF.

The chain links TRBV13 to TRBJ2-3; D is possibly TRBD2 (6 bases). Germline lookup yields CDR1 PRHDT and CDR2 FYEKMQ (reference sequence). This CDR3 is built from 15 residues. V lost 5 bases, J lost 2 bases, and 14 bases lay in between. Here the CDR3 reads CASSPRDFNTDTQYF. CDR3 nucleotides: TGTGCCAGCAGCCCCCGGGACTTCAACACAGATACGCAGTATTTT.

This clone was observed a single time. This chain joins TRBV7-8 and TRBJ1-2; 10 bases line up with TRBD1. The V gene's germline CDR1 is SGHVS and CDR2 FQNEAQ. This CDR3 region has 15 residues. Trimming removed 5 bases from V and 6 bases from J; junction bases left unmatched: 9. The CDR3 reads CASSPTGGGRNGYTF. CDR3 DNA: TGTGCCAGCAGCCCGACAGGGGGCGGTCGAAATGGCTACACCTTC.